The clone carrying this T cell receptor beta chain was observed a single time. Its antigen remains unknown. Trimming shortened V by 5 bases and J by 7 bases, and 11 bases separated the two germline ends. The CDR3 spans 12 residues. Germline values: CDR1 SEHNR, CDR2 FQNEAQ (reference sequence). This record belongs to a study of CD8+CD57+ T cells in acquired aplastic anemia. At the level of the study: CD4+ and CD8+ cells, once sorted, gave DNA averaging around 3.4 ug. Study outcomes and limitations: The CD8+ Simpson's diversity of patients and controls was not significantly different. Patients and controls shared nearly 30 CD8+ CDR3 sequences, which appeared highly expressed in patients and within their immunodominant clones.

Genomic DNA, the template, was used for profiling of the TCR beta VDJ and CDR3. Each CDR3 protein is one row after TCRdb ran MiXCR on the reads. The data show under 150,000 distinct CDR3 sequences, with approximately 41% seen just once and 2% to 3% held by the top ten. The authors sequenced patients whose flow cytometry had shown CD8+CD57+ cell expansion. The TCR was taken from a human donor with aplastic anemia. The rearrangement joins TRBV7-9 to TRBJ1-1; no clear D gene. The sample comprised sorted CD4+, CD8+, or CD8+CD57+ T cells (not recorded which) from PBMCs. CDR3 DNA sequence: TGTGCCAGCAGCCAAGGGTTTGTTGAAGCTTTCTTT. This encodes CASSQGFVEAFF.